This entry lists 21 T cell receptor beta chains sequenced from one sample in a study of blood T cell repertoires in COVID-19. The protocol was immunoSEQ multiplex PCR, while the TCRdb copy is restricted to in-frame clones and leaves out a portion. Of 120,000 or so clones in the sample, about four fifths were seen once. Sequenced sample: peripheral blood. These receptors were obtained from a woman aged 55 to 70 with acute or convalescent COVID-19.

The CDR3 sequence: CAISALSGRGTEAFF. DNA for the CDR3: TGTGCCATCAGCGCACTATCAGGGAGGGGGACTGAAGCTTTCTTT. The chain has TRBV10-3 and TRBJ1-1, with D tentatively TRBD1 (6 bases). Trimming took 6 bases from V and 5 from J, leaving 19 bases between them. The CDR3 length is 15 residues. CDR1 and CDR2 from the germline V gene are ENHRY and SYGVKD.

The chain combines TRBV9 with TRBJ1-6; 7 bases align to TRBD1. CDR1 and CDR2 from the germline V gene are SGDLS and YYNGEE. Trimming at V came to 4 bases and at J to 6 bases, leaving 7 bases not matched to a gene. The CDR3 is made up of 15 amino acids. The CDR3 reads CASSKYQGVNSPLHF. The CDR3, as DNA: TGTGCCAGCAGCAAGTACCAGGGGGTTAATTCACCCCTCCACTTT.

This clone was found once. The J gene is TRBJ1-6, the V gene TRBV3-1 (or the pseudogene TRBV3-2), with D possibly being TRBD1 (5 bases). Trimming stripped 0 bases from V and 9 bases from J, with 9 bases between. The CDR3 length is 14 residues. CDR1 and CDR2 (germline): LGHDT, YNNKEL (reference sequence). The CDR3 here is CASSQDGGTSPLHF. The CDR3 DNA reads TGTGCCAGCAGCCAAGACGGGGGTACTTCACCCCTCCACTTT.

Remarks on this clone: Other DNA sequences in the same sample also yield this CDR3. The chain carries TRBV10-3 and TRBJ1-2; 9 bases fit TRBD1. The CDR3 sequence is 15 residues long. In germline, CDR1 is ENHRY, CDR2 SYGVKD. The J segment lost 5 bases and the V segment lost 0 bases, leaving 4 bases of the junction unmatched. The CDR3 DNA reads as TGTGCCATCAGTGAGTCCTTACAGGGGGCTTATGGCTACACCTTC. As protein: CAISESLQGAYGYTF.

This clone has just a few counts. The V and J genes are TRBV10-3 and TRBJ1-1; D may be TRBD1 (5 bases). V was cut by 6 bases and J by 1 base, with 9 bases left in between. The CDR3 totals 13 residues. Germline V CDR1 and CDR2: ENHRY, SYGVKD. This CDR3 reads CAIRADRNTEAFF. The CDR3 region has the DNA TGTGCCATCAGAGCCGACAGGAACACTGAAGCTTTCTTT.

The chain is built from TRBV5-1 and TRBJ1-4; D not certain. The CDR3 covers 13 residues. V lost 6 bases, J lost 8 bases, and 14 bases lay in between. CDR1 and CDR2 (germline): SGHRS, YFSETQ. The CDR3 DNA reads as TGCGCCAGCACAGGCGGACTAGGGGAAAAACTGTTTTTT. Translated, it gives CASTGGLGEKLFF. The full variable domain, completed using reference TRBV5-1 and TRBJ1-4, is KAGVTQTPRYLIKTRGQQVTLSCSPISGHRSVSWYQQTPGQGLQFLFEYFSETQRNKGNFPGRFSGRQFSNSRSEMNVSTLELGDSALYLCASTGGLGEKLFFGSGTQLSVL.

The rearrangement links TRBV29-1 to TRBJ2-7; possible D gene TRBD2, 6 bases. Deletions cut 4 bases from V and 0 bases from J, with 10 bases between. The length of the CDR3 is 13 residues. The germline V gene encodes CDR1 SQVTM and CDR2 ANQGSEA. The CDR3 spells CSVAHGSSYEQYF. CDR3 DNA sequence: TGCAGCGTTGCGCACGGGAGCTCCTACGAGCAGTACTTC.

This clone appeared a single time. J is TRBJ1-5 and V is TRBV18; D might be TRBD1 (5 bases). The CDR3 is 16 amino acids. Trimming pared 2 bases from V and 0 bases from J, leaving 11 bases between. Per germline, CDR1 KGHSH and CDR2 LQKENI. The CDR3 loop reads CASSPDSPYSNQPQHF. As DNA, the CDR3 is TGTGCCAGCTCACCAGACAGCCCCTATAGCAATCAGCCCCAGCATTTT.

The chain couples TRBV4-3 to TRBJ2-2; no clear D. The CDR3 is 12 residues long. Trimming took off 6 bases at V and 6 bases at J, with 8 bases between the two ends. CDR1 is LGHNA, CDR2 YSLEER, per germline. In nucleotides, the CDR3 is TGCGCCAGCAGTCATCGCGCCGGGGAGCTGTTTTTT. Translation: CASSHRAGELFF.

This chain uses TRBV24-1 with TRBJ2-1; 8 bases line up with TRBD1. CDR3 length equals 16 residues. Trimming at V came to 4 bases and at J to 5 bases, leaving 9 bases not matched to a gene. CDR1 and CDR2 from the germline V gene are KGHDR and SFDVKD. Here the CDR3 reads CATSEPTRGPNNEQFF. CDR3 sequence (DNA): TGTGCCACCAGTGAGCCCACCAGGGGGCCTAACAATGAGCAGTTCTTC.

The J gene is TRBJ2-2, the V gene TRBV7-2; 11 bases are a match to TRBD2. Germline V gene lookup returns CDR1 SGHTA and CDR2 FQGNSA. Trimming took 3 bases from V and 6 from J; bases not matched to a gene: 0. The CDR3 totals 14 residues. CDR3 DNA: TGTGCCAGCAGCTTTAGCGGGGGGGCCGGGGAGCTGTTTTTT. Translating gives CASSFSGGAGELFF.

The chain has TRBV15 and TRBJ2-3, with D perhaps matching TRBD1 (6 bases). This CDR3 has 15 amino acids. With 2 bases removed from V and 2 bases from J, the gap between germline ends came to 11 bases. The V gene's germline CDR1 is LNHNV and CDR2 YYDKDF (reference sequence). The CDR3 DNA reads as TGTGCCACCAGCAGACAACAGGGAAACACAGATACGCAGTATTTT. It codes for CATSRQQGNTDTQYF.

This sequence joins TRBV5-1 and TRBJ2-3, with TRBD2 identical over 7 bases. Germline V CDR1 and CDR2: SGHRS, YFSETQ. With V trimmed by 0 bases and J by 4 bases, 5 bases remained unmatched. The CDR3 spans 15 residues. CDR3 amino acids: CASSLAGGRADTQYF. DNA of the CDR3: TGCGCCAGCAGCTTGGCCGGAGGGAGGGCAGATACGCAGTATTTT.

V is TRBV28 and J is TRBJ2-2; D is possibly TRBD2 (7 bases). The germline CDR1 and CDR2 sequences are MDHEN and SYDVKM. V lost 3 bases to trimming and J lost 4 bases, with 18 bases between them. This CDR3 spans 17 amino acids. For the CDR3, the DNA is TGTGCCAGCAGTTTCTCTTCCACTAGGGGGGGCACCGGGGAGCTGTTTTTT. Amino acids: CASSFSSTRGGTGELFF.

The chain employs TRBV28 and TRBJ1-6, with a weak D call TRBD1 (6 bases). The germline V gene encodes CDR1 MDHEN and CDR2 SYDVKM. V was shortened by 6 bases and J by 7 bases, with 19 bases between the two germline ends. This CDR3 region has 16 residues. CDR3 in DNA: TGTGCCAGCAGCCACACAGGGAGGGGCGTAAATTCACCCCTCCACTTT. It is translated as CASSHTGRGVNSPLHF.

The rearrangement links TRBV6-2 or TRBV6-3 to TRBJ1-1, with a weak D call TRBD1 (6 bases). The CDR3 sequence is 15 residues long. Germline V gene data show CDR1 as MNHEY and CDR2 as SVGEGT. V was pared by 5 bases and J by 6 bases, with 19 bases between. CDR3 nucleotides: TGTGCCAGCAGTCCCGGGACATCAGGGCCCGCTGAAGCTTTCTTT. Translated, it gives CASSPGTSGPAEAFF.

The J gene is TRBJ2-5, the V gene TRBV2; TRBD2 aligns across 12 bases. Germline-derived CDR1 and CDR2 are SNHLY and FYNNEI. The CDR3 consists of 14 residues. Trimming cost V 6 bases and J 5 bases; bases outside gene matches: 4. CDR3 coding DNA: TGTGCCAGCAGGGGAGGACTAGCGGGGGAGACCCAGTACTTC. Translated, it gives CASRGGLAGETQYF.

This CDR3 reads CASSFQPTEVMAQHF. CDR3 bases: TGTGCCAGCAGTTTTCAGCCCACGGAGGTAATGGCCCAGCATTTT. This chain connects TRBV27 to TRBJ1-5; D call uncertain. There are 15 residues in the CDR3. The V gene's germline CDR1 is MNHEY and CDR2 SMNVEV (reference sequence). V was cut by 3 bases and J by 11 bases, with 20 bases left in between.

The V gene is TRBV19, the J gene TRBJ2-5; 8 bases align to TRBD1. This CDR3 is 15 amino acids long. The V gene end was trimmed by 6 bases and the J gene end by 5 bases; junction bases not matched to a gene: 11. Germline V lookup: CDR1 LNHDA, CDR2 SQIVND (reference sequence). The CDR3 DNA sequence: TGTGCCAGTAGCCTACTGACAGGGGTAGGGGAGACCCAGTACTTC. It translates to CASSLLTGVGETQYF.

J is TRBJ1-2 and V is TRBV14; TRBD1 matches at 9 bases. V shed 1 base and J 8 bases; nucleotides not matched to a gene: 11. This CDR3 contains 16 residues. In germline, CDR1 is SGHDN, CDR2 FVKESK. The CDR3 loop reads CASSQAYSGTGRGYTF. CDR3 bases: TGTGCCAGCAGCCAAGCCTACTCCGGGACAGGGAGGGGCTACACCTTC.

This clone was seen only a few times. The chain uses TRBV6-5 and TRBJ2-5; D gene ambiguous. Looked up from germline, CDR1 is MNHEY and CDR2 is SVGAGI. This CDR3 has 14 amino acids. V lost 2 bases and J 5 bases, leaving 12 bases between the germline ends. Here the CDR3 DNA reads TGTGCCAGCAGTTACGAGGCCGCTTCGGAGACCCAGTACTTC. This codes for CASSYEAASETQYF.